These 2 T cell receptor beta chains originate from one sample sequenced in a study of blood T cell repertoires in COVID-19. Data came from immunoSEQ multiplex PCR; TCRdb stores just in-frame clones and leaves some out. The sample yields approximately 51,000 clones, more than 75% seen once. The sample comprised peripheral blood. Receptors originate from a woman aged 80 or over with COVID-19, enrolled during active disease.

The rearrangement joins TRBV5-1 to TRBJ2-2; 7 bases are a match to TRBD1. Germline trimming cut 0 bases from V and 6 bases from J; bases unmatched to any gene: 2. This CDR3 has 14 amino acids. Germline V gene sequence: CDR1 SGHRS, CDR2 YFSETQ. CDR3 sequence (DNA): TGCGCCAGCAGCTTGGAGGGGGCCCCCGGGGAGCTGTTTTTT. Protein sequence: CASSLEGAPGELFF.

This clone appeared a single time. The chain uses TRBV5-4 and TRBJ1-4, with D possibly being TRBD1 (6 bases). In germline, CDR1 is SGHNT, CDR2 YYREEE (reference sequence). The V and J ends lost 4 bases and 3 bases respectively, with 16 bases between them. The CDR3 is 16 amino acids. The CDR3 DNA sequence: TGTGCCAGCAGCCGTGGCGGGGGCGCTTCTAATGAAAAACTGTTTTTT. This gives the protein CASSRGGGASNEKLFF. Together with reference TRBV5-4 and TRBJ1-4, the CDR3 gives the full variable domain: ETGVTQSPTHLIKTRGQQVTLRCSSQSGHNTVSWYQQALGQGPQFIFQYYREEENGRGNFPPRFSGLQFPNYSSELNVNALELDDSALYLCASSRGGGASNEKLFFGSGTQLSVL.